The 10 T cell receptor beta chains presented below share a single source sample, sequenced in a study of T cells in Graves' hyperthyroidism and ophthalmopathy. The source material, RNA transcripts, was used to amplify TCR beta CDR3 regions. With the HTBI primer set, the TCR CDR3 went through a first round of RT-PCR. TCRdb reprocessed the multiplex PCR reads with MiXCR, giving one entry per CDR3 protein. Here the sample spans hundreds of thousands of distinct CDR3 sequences, around 15% being singletons. The specimen sequenced was blood. The receptors were sampled from a young woman with Graves' hyperthyroidism.

The table lists this clonotype with many counts. The rearrangement uses TRBV28 and TRBJ1-1; no clear D gene. This CDR3 has 13 residues. The V gene's germline CDR1 is MDHEN and CDR2 SYDVKM. V lost 2 bases and J lost 0, with 4 bases in between. CDR3 nucleotides: TGTGCCAGCAGTTTAGAGATGAACACTGAAGCTTTCTTT. The encoded protein is CASSLEMNTEAFF.

The gene calls are TRBV10-1 and TRBJ2-7; no clear D. The germline V gene has CDR1 WNHNN and CDR2 SYGVQD (reference sequence). CDR3 size: 11 residues. Trimming shortened V by 8 bases and J by 5 bases, and 10 bases separated the two germline ends. CDR3 amino acids: CASGTEHEQYF. In nucleotides, the CDR3 is TGCGCCAGCGGCACAGAGCACGAGCAGTACTTC.

This rearrangement joins TRBV27 to TRBJ2-1; 8 bases are a match to TRBD2. CDR3 size: 16 residues. Germline lookup yields CDR1 MNHEY and CDR2 SMNVEV (reference sequence). V lost 1 base, J lost 7 bases, and 9 bases stayed unmatched. The CDR3 sequence is CASSLFRREALNEQFF. CDR3 nucleotide sequence: TGTGCCAGCAGTTTATTTCGGCGGGAGGCCCTTAATGAGCAGTTCTTC.

The chain joins TRBV2 to TRBJ2-7; 9 bases align to TRBD2. Germline trimming cut 11 bases from V and 4 bases from J; bases unmatched to any gene: 15. CDR1 is SNHLY and CDR2 is FYNNEI in the germline V gene. CDR3 length: 15 amino acids. This chain's CDR3 is CASQGGAGGMYEQYF. As DNA, the CDR3 is TGTGCCTCCCAGGGGGGAGCGGGAGGAATGTACGAGCAGTACTTC.

The sample holds many counts of this clonotype. The chain links TRBV2 to TRBJ2-5; possibly TRBD1 or TRBD2 for D (6 bases each). The length of the CDR3 is 14 residues. Trimming took 9 bases from V and 5 from J, leaving 19 bases between them. Looked up from germline, CDR1 is SNHLY and CDR2 is FYNNEI. The CDR3 DNA is TGTGCCAGTAAGACACCGGGGGCTAAGGAGACCCAGTACTTC. Translated, it gives CASKTPGAKETQYF.

This clonotype was detected many times. The chain carries TRBV7-9 and TRBJ2-7; 9 positions agree with TRBD2. This CDR3 spans 15 amino acids. CDR1 is SEHNR and CDR2 is FQNEAQ in the germline V gene (reference sequence). After removal of 7 bases from V and 3 bases from J, the junction contained 10 bases not matched to a gene. The CDR3 nucleotides read TGTGCCAGCACCTCCAATAGCGGGAGAGACTACGAGCAGTACTTC. Protein sequence: CASTSNSGRDYEQYF.

CDR3 nucleotides: TGTGCCAGCAGCGTTGGCAGGGATGAGCAGTTCTTC. Residues: CASSVGRDEQFF. The rearrangement links TRBV9 to TRBJ2-1; possibly TRBD1 for D (5 bases). The germline V and J ends were trimmed by 2 bases and 8 bases, with 8 bases remaining between them. Germline assignment: CDR1 SGDLS and CDR2 YYNGEE. CDR3 size: 12 residues. Full variable domain (remainder filled in from reference TRBV9 and TRBJ2-1): DSGVTQTPKHLITATGQRVTLRCSPRSGDLSVYWYQQSLDQGLQFLIQYYNGEERAKGNILERFSAQQFPDLHSELNLSSLELGDSALYFCASSVGRDEQFFGPGTRLTVL.

This clonotype has at least ten counts. The rearrangement links TRBV11-2 to TRBJ2-7; 7 positions agree with TRBD2. Germline V lookup: CDR1 SGHAT, CDR2 FQNNGV. This CDR3 has 15 amino acids. The V and J ends lost 2 bases and 1 base, in that order; junction bases with no gene match: 5. This CDR3 reads CASSLQRGFSYEQYF. The CDR3 region has the DNA TGTGCCAGCAGCTTACAGCGGGGATTTTCCTACGAGCAGTACTTC.

The chain links TRBV18 to TRBJ2-5, with 16 bases aligning to TRBD2. The V gene end was trimmed by 8 bases and the J gene end by 4 bases; junction bases not matched to a gene: 10. Germline CDR1 is KGHSH and CDR2 is LQKENI. This CDR3 region has 17 residues. CDR3 bases: TGTGCCAGCGTGGGACTAGCGGGAGGGCCGGCGGTAGAGACCCAGTACTTC. Amino acid sequence: CASVGLAGGPAVETQYF.

V usage is TRBV7-3 and J usage is TRBJ1-1, with D perhaps matching TRBD1 (5 bases). The CDR3 totals 14 residues. Germline V gives CDR1 SGHTA, CDR2 FQGTGA. Trimming left V 4 bases short and J 7 bases short, with 16 bases between. The CDR3 DNA sequence: TGTGCCAGCAGCTCTTGGGACGGTACTAGTGAAGCTTTCTTT. It translates to CASSSWDGTSEAFF.